The following is a TCR beta chain sequence with its context. The antigen remains unidentified. This record belongs to a study of shared clonotypes between healthy human individuals. Background on the study: Plates per donor: three CD4 naive, three CD4 memory, two CD8 naive, one CD8 memory. General study results and limits: The diversity represented, both genetic and in exposure history, was limited by few donors. Naive subsets generally exceeded memory subsets in estimated richness.

This table comes from immunoSEQ multiplex PCR, and its TCRdb copy is limited to in-frame clones, with some not included. This table holds approximately 1,500,000 clones, 95% to 99% found once. Negatively enriched CD4+ T cells were divided by CD45RA into naive and memory. Germline loops: CDR1 SGHRS, CDR2 YFSETQ. V was cut by 0 bases and J by 7 bases, with 14 bases left in between. This CDR3 comprises 14 residues. The chain recombines TRBV5-1 with TRBJ2-7, with D possibly matching TRBD1 (5 bases). Material: naive CD4+ T cells sorted from blood. This sample's subset: CD45RA+ positively selected. The TCR was taken from a man aged 25-45 years in good health. The CDR3 spells CASSLEGLGEEQYF. CDR3 in DNA: TGCGCCAGCAGCTTGGAGGGATTAGGGGAAGAGCAGTACTTC.